The 15 T cell receptor beta chains below all came from one sample that was sequenced in a study of OX40 agonist ivuxolimab in advanced cancers. Assay used: immunoSEQ multiplex PCR; TCRdb lists only in-frame clones, some missing. The table lists around 70,000 clones, around 86% of them singletons. Sample: CD4+ or CD8+ T cells sorted from blood, taken in a trial of the OX40 agonist ivuxolimab. These receptor sequences come from an adult with an advanced solid tumor such as melanoma, head and neck, liver or kidney cancer.

There are a few counts of this clone. The chain joins TRBV30 to TRBJ2-7, with 11 bases that match TRBD2. The germline CDR1 and CDR2 sequences are GTSNPN and SVGIG (reference sequence). CDR3 length: 14 residues. Unmatched junction bases numbered 9, after V lost 8 bases and J lost 3 bases. CDR3 sequence reads: CAGHLAGGGYEQYF. CDR3 DNA: TGTGCCGGGCATCTAGCGGGAGGAGGCTACGAGCAGTACTTC. Complete variable domain (other parts from reference TRBV30 and TRBJ2-7): SQTIHQWPATLVQPVGSPLSLECTVEGTSNPNLYWYRQAAGRGLQLLFYSVGIGQISSEVPQNLSASRPQDRQFILSSKKLLLSDSGFYLCAGHLAGGGYEQYFGPGTRLTVT.

The chain links TRBV5-5 to TRBJ2-5, with 12 bases fitting TRBD2. This CDR3 is built from 17 residues. Germline CDR1 SGHKS, CDR2 YYEKEE (reference sequence). V shed 0 bases, J shed 5 bases, and the junction held 8 bases outside the gene matches. CDR3: CASSLGLAGGPFETQYF. The CDR3 DNA reads TGTGCCAGCAGCTTGGGGCTAGCGGGGGGGCCTTTTGAGACCCAGTACTTC.

This sequence joins TRBV5-4 and TRBJ2-7; D may be TRBD2 (6 bases). Germline V gene sequence: CDR1 SGHNT, CDR2 YYREEE (reference sequence). The CDR3 covers 14 residues. V lost 0 bases to trimming and J lost 4 bases, with 11 bases between them. CDR3 in DNA: TGTGCCAGCAGCTTGGACGGGAGATCTTACGAGCAGTACTTC. This codes for CASSLDGRSYEQYF.

This clone was seen a handful of times. V gene TRBV9 combines with J gene TRBJ1-2; weak D call: TRBD1 (5 bases). Germline assignment: CDR1 SGDLS and CDR2 YYNGEE. The CDR3 contains 13 residues. The ends were cut back, 2 bases at V and 4 bases at J, with 9 bases in the middle. The DNA for the CDR3 is TGTGCCAGCAGCGTCCCAGGGACCTATGGCTACACCTTC. Residues: CASSVPGTYGYTF.

The chain combines TRBV5-5 with TRBJ1-1; 8 bases line up with TRBD1. In germline, CDR1 is SGHKS, CDR2 YYEKEE (reference sequence). After removal of 4 bases from V and 1 base from J, the junction contained 6 bases not matched to a gene. The CDR3 length is 15 residues. The CDR3 loop is CASSPPQGANTEAFF. CDR3 DNA: TGTGCCAGCAGCCCCCCCCAGGGGGCGAACACTGAAGCTTTCTTT.

With regard to this clone: A read error may account for a junction end that differs from germline. The rearrangement uses TRBV6-1 and TRBJ1-2; unclear D gene. The CDR3 has 11 residues. Germline lookup yields CDR1 MNHNS and CDR2 SASEGT. This CDR3 reads CASSQAYGYTF. CDR3 in DNA: TGTGCCAGCAGTCAAGCCTATGGCTACACCTTC.

This clone was counted a single time. This chain uses TRBV6-5 with TRBJ2-1; 8 nucleotides match TRBD2. With V trimmed by 0 bases and J by 10 bases, 8 bases remained unmatched. Germline V CDR1 and CDR2: MNHEY, SVGAGI. This CDR3 is 15 amino acids long. For the CDR3, the DNA is TGTGCCAGCAGTTACTCACCAGCGGGAGCGGGAGAGCAGTTCTTC. This codes for CASSYSPAGAGEQFF.

J is TRBJ2-7 and V is TRBV6-5; the match to TRBD1 covers 8 bases. Germline CDR1 MNHEY, CDR2 SVGAGI. CDR3 size: 13 residues. V was clipped by 5 bases and J by 7 bases; unmatched bases: 7. The CDR3 protein is CASSPQGAGEQYF. The CDR3 nucleotides are TGTGCCAGCAGTCCCCAGGGGGCGGGTGAGCAGTACTTC.

CDR3 loop: CASSQDGRAGGYTF. The CDR3 coding sequence is TGTGCCAGCAGCCAAGATGGCCGGGCCGGCGGCTACACCTTC. The rearrangement uses TRBV14 and TRBJ1-2; D remains ambiguous. The CDR3 runs to 14 residues. The V end lost 0 bases, the J end lost 8 bases, and 13 bases lay between the germline ends. CDR1 is SGHDN and CDR2 is FVKESK in the germline V gene.

The chain joins TRBV5-6 to TRBJ2-1; D is unclear. The CDR3 has 11 residues. The ends were cut back, 7 bases at V and 3 bases at J, with 5 bases in the middle. Germline CDR1 reads SGHDT; CDR2 reads YYEEEE. DNA of the CDR3: TGTGCCAGCGGAAACTACAATGAGCAGTTCTTC. Its translation is CASGNYNEQFF.

In its sample, this clone was seen once. Here the CDR3 reads CASSYSTITEAFF. DNA of the CDR3: TGTGCCAGCAGTTACTCGACAATCACTGAAGCTTTCTTT. V gene TRBV6-5 combines with J gene TRBJ1-1; the D is unclear. Trimming pared 0 bases from V and 4 bases from J, leaving 6 bases between. Germline CDR1 MNHEY, CDR2 SVGAGI. CDR3 length: 13 residues.

Here the CDR3 DNA reads TGTGCCAGCAGAGACACGACAGGGGGTTTCACTGAAGCTTTCTTT. Encoded protein: CASRDTTGGFTEAFF. This chain joins TRBV6-5 and TRBJ1-1; 9 bases agree with TRBD1. The germline CDR1 and CDR2 sequences are MNHEY and SVGAGI. V shed 6 bases, J shed 4 bases, and the junction held 9 bases outside the gene matches. The CDR3 has 15 residues.

The chain links TRBV4-1 to TRBJ1-1, with no clear D. The ends were cut back, 0 bases at V and 12 bases at J, with 14 bases in the middle. Germline assignment: CDR1 MGHRA and CDR2 YSYEKL. The CDR3 extends over 13 amino acids. The CDR3 DNA is TGCGCCAGCAGCCAAGAAGGGCAGAGAAGGACTTTCTTT. Translation gives CASSQEGQRRTFF.

J is TRBJ1-4 and V is TRBV11-3; TRBD1 aligns across 7 bases. This CDR3 is built from 16 residues. Germline CDR1 and CDR2: SGHNT and YENEEA. J lost 4 bases, V lost 4 bases, and 9 bases had no gene match. The CDR3 region is CASSSNPGQRNEKLFF. In nucleotides, the CDR3 is TGTGCCAGCAGCTCCAACCCGGGACAGCGTAATGAAAAACTGTTTTTT.

The rearrangement uses TRBV27 and TRBJ1-4; unclear D gene. Germline V gives CDR1 MNHEY, CDR2 SMNVEV (reference sequence). Trimming took 4 bases from V and 7 from J, leaving 16 bases between them. This CDR3 is 15 amino acids long. The CDR3 DNA is TGTGCCAGCAGTTCCCTCGGGAAGCGTGGTGAAAAACTGTTTTTT. Protein sequence: CASSSLGKRGEKLFF.